The 19 T cell receptor beta chains below were found in one sample sequenced in a study of blood T cell repertoires in COVID-19. Sequenced by immunoSEQ multiplex PCR; TCRdb stores in-frame clones only, minus some. This sample has a few hundred thousand clones; 80% to 85% occur once, and the top ten carry about 10%. The sample was peripheral blood. The receptors here all came from an elderly woman with COVID-19, enrolled during active disease.

This clone appeared once. The chain recombines TRBV6-1 with TRBJ2-7, with D maybe TRBD2 (5 bases). The CDR3 has 15 residues. Germline V gene sequence: CDR1 MNHNS, CDR2 SASEGT. Trimming took off 1 base at V and 0 bases at J, with 10 bases between the two ends. For the CDR3, the DNA is TGTGCCAGCAGTGAAGGCGGGCACAGCTCCTACGAGCAGTACTTC. Protein: CASSEGGHSSYEQYF.

The chain joins TRBV18 to TRBJ1-5; 9 nucleotides align to TRBD1. V shed 1 base and J 6 bases; nucleotides not matched to a gene: 7. Germline assignment: CDR1 KGHSH and CDR2 LQKENI. The CDR3 is 16 residues long. In DNA, the CDR3 is TGTGCCAGCTCACCACTCCCACAGGGGGCTAGTCAGCCCCAGCATTTT. It encodes CASSPLPQGASQPQHF. Full variable domain (outside the CDR3, taken from reference TRBV18 and TRBJ1-5): NAGVMQNPRHLVRRRGQEARLRCSPMKGHSHVYWYRQLPEEGLKFMVYLQKENIIDESGMPKERFSAEFPKEGPSILRIQQVVRGDSAAYFCASSPLPQGASQPQHFGDGTRLSIL.

V usage is TRBV7-3 and J usage is TRBJ2-5; D might be TRBD2 (6 bases). V lost 3 bases to trimming and J lost 2 bases, with 10 bases between them. Germline CDR1 reads SGHTA; CDR2 reads FQGTGA. The length of the CDR3 is 14 residues. CDR3 sequence: CASSFYGGQETQYF. CDR3 nucleotide sequence: TGTGCCAGCAGCTTTTACGGGGGACAAGAGACCCAGTACTTC.

This chain links TRBV24-1 with TRBJ2-1, with 8 bases aligning to TRBD2. Germline CDR1 reads KGHDR; CDR2 reads SFDVKD. CDR3 size: 15 residues. Germline trimming cut 5 bases from V and 3 bases from J; bases unmatched to any gene: 5. The CDR3 sequence is CATSGRSGGYNEQFF. The DNA of the CDR3 is TGTGCCACCAGTGGTCGAAGCGGGGGCTACAATGAGCAGTTCTTC.

The chain is built from TRBV3-1 (or the pseudogene TRBV3-2) and TRBJ2-2; D is ambiguous. CDR1 and CDR2 (germline): LGHDT, YNNKEL (reference sequence). This CDR3 comprises 15 residues. The V and J ends lost 0 bases and 0 bases respectively, with 5 bases between them. Here the CDR3 reads CASSQESANTGELFF. The CDR3 nucleotides are TGTGCCAGCAGCCAAGAGTCAGCGAACACCGGGGAGCTGTTTTTT.

The rearrangement joins TRBV6-5 to TRBJ1-1; 8 bases agree with TRBD1. With 7 bases clipped from V and 1 base from J, the junction kept 5 bases outside the gene matches. Germline V CDR1 and CDR2: MNHEY, SVGAGI. There are 14 residues in the CDR3. CDR3 region: CASTRDRPNTEAFF. CDR3 nucleotides: TGTGCCAGCACACGGGACAGGCCGAACACTGAAGCTTTCTTT.

This chain uses TRBV3-1 (or the pseudogene TRBV3-2) with TRBJ2-1, with D hard to call. CDR3 length: 13 residues. The V gene lost 3 bases and the J gene lost 4 bases, with 7 bases spanning the gap. The germline gives CDR1 LGHDT, CDR2 YNNKEL (reference sequence). CDR3 DNA: TGTGCCAGCAGCCACTTAGATTACAATGAGCAGTTCTTC. Translation: CASSHLDYNEQFF.

This clone occurred once. The chain links TRBV6-6 to TRBJ2-5, with 10 bases lining up with TRBD2. Germline V gives CDR1 MNHNY, CDR2 SVGAGI (reference sequence). CDR3 length equals 14 residues. Germline trimming cut 9 bases from V and 4 bases from J; bases unmatched to any gene: 8. For the CDR3, the DNA is TGTGCCAGTGGGAGAGCGGGGGGGATAGAGACCCAGTACTTC. This encodes CASGRAGGIETQYF.

This clone was observed once. The V and J genes are TRBV7-8 and TRBJ2-1, with 7 nucleotides matching TRBD1. The junction had 5 bases not matched to a gene; V was cut back by 0 bases and J by 3 bases. CDR1 and CDR2 (germline): SGHVS, FQNEAQ. The CDR3 runs 16 residues. The chain's CDR3 is CASSLAQAGGYNEQFF. The CDR3 region has the DNA TGTGCCAGCAGCTTAGCCCAAGCAGGGGGCTACAATGAGCAGTTCTTC.

J is TRBJ1-5 and V is TRBV19; TRBD1 is a possible D gene (6 bases). Trimming left V 4 bases short and J 4 bases short, with 14 bases between. Germline CDR1 and CDR2: LNHDA and SQIVND (reference sequence). CDR3 length: 15 residues. CDR3 sequence (DNA): TGTGCCAGTAGTAGCCCAGGGGAACCTAATCAGCCCCAGCATTTT. This gives the protein CASSSPGEPNQPQHF.

This clone was detected only a few times. The genes are TRBV6-5 and TRBJ2-3, with D unclear. This CDR3 has 15 amino acids. The germline V gene has CDR1 MNHEY and CDR2 SVGAGI. With 7 bases removed from V and 0 bases from J, the gap between germline ends came to 14 bases. CDR3 residues: CASTSTGTSTDTQYF. In DNA form, the CDR3 reads TGTGCCAGCACCTCTACTGGTACTAGCACAGATACGCAGTATTTT.

The chain carries TRBV18 and TRBJ2-5; D possibly corresponds to TRBD2 (6 bases). There are 14 residues in the CDR3. Germline V CDR1 and CDR2: KGHSH, LQKENI. The V gene lost 7 bases and the J gene lost 3 bases, with 15 bases spanning the gap. The CDR3 coding sequence is TGTGCCAGCTTACCCTCCGGGAGAGAAGAGACCCAGTACTTC. It translates to CASLPSGREETQYF. Full variable domain (outside the CDR3, taken from reference TRBV18 and TRBJ2-5): NAGVMQNPRHLVRRRGQEARLRCSPMKGHSHVYWYRQLPEEGLKFMVYLQKENIIDESGMPKERFSAEFPKEGPSILRIQQVVRGDSAAYFCASLPSGREETQYFGPGTRLLVL.

The V call is TRBV29-1, the J call TRBJ2-2; the match to TRBD1 covers 7 bases. After removal of 7 bases from V and 2 bases from J, the junction contained 7 bases not matched to a gene. The CDR3 is 14 amino acids. Germline V gene data show CDR1 as SQVTM and CDR2 as ANQGSEA. CDR3 residues: CSALTGVNTGELFF. CDR3 sequence (DNA): TGCAGCGCTCTAACAGGGGTCAACACCGGGGAGCTGTTTTTT.

CDR3 sequence reads: CASSPPIGTGGNTEAFF. DNA for the CDR3: TGTGCCAGCTCACCACCGATAGGGACAGGGGGGAACACTGAAGCTTTCTTT. The rearrangement links TRBV18 to TRBJ1-1, with 11 bases lining up with TRBD1. Trimming cost V 0 bases and J 1 base; bases outside gene matches: 4. There are 17 residues in the CDR3. The germline CDR1 and CDR2 sequences are KGHSH and LQKENI.

The rearrangement joins TRBV29-1 to TRBJ2-3, with D maybe TRBD2 (7 bases). This CDR3 has 16 amino acids. The V and J ends lost 0 bases and 7 bases respectively, with 20 bases between them. Germline-derived CDR1 and CDR2 are SQVTM and ANQGSEA. CDR3 sequence: CSVEDLSWEGHYTQYF. The DNA for the CDR3 is TGCAGCGTTGAAGACTTAAGTTGGGAGGGACATTATACGCAGTATTTT.

This chain joins TRBV7-2 and TRBJ2-7, with D perhaps matching TRBD2 (6 bases). V gave up 2 bases and J gave up 0 bases, with 11 bases separating them. Germline-derived CDR1 and CDR2 are SGHTA and FQGNSA. The CDR3 length is 15 residues. As DNA, the CDR3 is TGTGCCAGCAGCTTATCCCTAGCGTCCTCCTACGAGCAGTACTTC. It translates to CASSLSLASSYEQYF.

With regard to this clone: The sample carries other DNA sequences with the same CDR3. The chain links TRBV6-5 to TRBJ2-2; TRBD1 matches 7 bases. Germline CDR1 and CDR2: MNHEY and SVGAGI. Trimming took 5 bases from V and 3 from J; bases not matched to a gene: 3. This CDR3 is built from 14 residues. As DNA, the CDR3 is TGTGCCAGCAGTAGGACAGGAGACACCGGGGAGCTGTTTTTT. Its translation is CASSRTGDTGELFF.

The chain carries TRBV30 and TRBJ2-3; D gene uncertain. Per the germline V gene, CDR1 is GTSNPN and CDR2 is SVGIG (reference sequence). With 0 bases removed from V and 1 base from J, the gap between germline ends came to 11 bases. The CDR3 has 15 amino acids. CDR3 loop: CAWSVARPRTDTQYF. CDR3 DNA sequence: TGTGCCTGGAGTGTAGCTAGGCCCCGCACAGATACGCAGTATTTT. Filled out from reference TRBV30 and TRBJ2-3, the complete variable domain reads SQTIHQWPATLVQPVGSPLSLECTVEGTSNPNLYWYRQAAGRGLQLLFYSVGIGQISSEVPQNLSASRPQDRQFILSSKKLLLSDSGFYLCAWSVARPRTDTQYFGPGTRLTVL.

In this sample, this clone turned up a few times. This chain links TRBV5-1 with TRBJ1-3, with a possible D match to TRBD1 (6 bases). Germline V CDR1 and CDR2: SGHRS, YFSETQ. The CDR3 is 14 amino acids. Trimming pared 4 bases from V and 0 bases from J, leaving 8 bases between. CDR3 sequence: CASSEDSSGNTIYF. CDR3 nucleotides: TGCGCCAGCAGCGAGGACAGCTCTGGAAACACCATATATTTT.